The 5 T cell receptor beta chains listed next were all sequenced from one sample in a study of PD-L1 blockade in urothelial cancer. Sequencing used immunoSEQ multiplex PCR; TCRdb keeps in-frame clones, though not all of them. The table includes roughly 120,000 clones, about 89% detected once. Time point noted: peripheral blood 6 weeks after treatment start. The source material was PBMCs, sampled around atezolizumab (anti-PD-L1) treatment. The receptor set was obtained from a man in his fifties or sixties with urothelial cancer.

This clone was detected a few times. In DNA, the CDR3 is TGTGCCAGCTCACCAAGTGCCGGACTAGCCGGGACAGATACGCAGTATTTT. It encodes CASSPSAGLAGTDTQYF. The chain recombines TRBV18 with TRBJ2-3, with 8 positions matching TRBD2. The CDR3 is 17 residues long. J was trimmed by 3 bases and V by 2 bases; bases with no gene match: 10. Germline lookup yields CDR1 KGHSH and CDR2 LQKENI.

This sequence joins TRBV19 and TRBJ1-4, with TRBD1 matching 11 bases. J was trimmed by 7 bases and V by 7 bases; bases with no gene match: 14. This CDR3 is built from 17 residues. Looked up from germline, CDR1 is LNHDA and CDR2 is SQIVND (reference sequence). DNA of the CDR3: TGTGCCAGTACCCCGGACAGGGGGCGCGGGCTGGGTGAAAAACTGTTTTTT. This sequence encodes CASTPDRGRGLGEKLFF.

The chain uses TRBV6-1 and TRBJ2-7, with TRBD2 matching 11 bases. Unmatched junction bases numbered 5, after V lost 7 bases and J lost 0 bases. Germline values: CDR1 MNHNS, CDR2 SASEGT. CDR3 length equals 15 residues. The CDR3 protein is CASTPTSGGSYEQYF. In DNA form, the CDR3 reads TGTGCCAGCACCCCTACTAGCGGGGGCTCCTACGAGCAGTACTTC.

This clone was observed a handful of times. The rearrangement links TRBV4-1 to TRBJ1-5; TRBD1 is a possible D gene (5 bases). CDR3 length equals 15 residues. The germline CDR1 and CDR2 sequences are MGHRA and YSYEKL. Deletions cut 1 base from V and 6 bases from J, with 13 bases between. The CDR3 nucleotides read TGCGCCAGCAGCCAAGCCCCGGGGGAAGGTCAGCCCCAGCATTTT. It translates to CASSQAPGEGQPQHF.

V usage is TRBV5-1 and J usage is TRBJ2-7; weak D call: TRBD2 (7 bases). CDR3 length equals 13 residues. The germline V and J ends were trimmed by 2 bases and 7 bases, with 13 bases remaining between them. CDR1 is SGHRS, CDR2 YFSETQ, per germline. CDR3: CASSFGGPGEQYF. CDR3 nucleotides: TGCGCCAGCAGCTTCGGGGGGCCGGGGGAGCAGTACTTC.